This T cell receptor beta chain was documented in a study of blood T cell repertoires in COVID-19. Study summary: Sources were T cells, B-cell-depleted T cells, or PBMCs; the material itself was cDNA or gDNA.

Sequenced by immunoSEQ multiplex PCR; TCRdb stores in-frame clones only, minus some. The sample carries around 200,000 clones, over 75% recorded once. This CDR3 spans 16 amino acids. In germline, CDR1 is SEHNR, CDR2 FQNEAQ (reference sequence). V lost 5 bases, J lost 2 bases, and 8 bases stayed unmatched. This TCR was recovered from a woman of 80 years or more with acute or convalescent COVID-19. The sample was peripheral blood. The chain carries TRBV7-9 and TRBJ1-2; 10 bases are a match to TRBD1. The CDR3 reads CASSARPGQGNYGYTF. CDR3 nucleotides: TGTGCCAGCAGCGCCCGACCGGGACAGGGGAACTATGGCTACACCTTC.